The next 14 T cell receptor beta chains were all read from a single sample in a study of T cell repertoires in cytomegalovirus infection. Which antigens these TCRs recognize remains unknown. TCRdb called the reads again in MiXCR, with one record for every CDR3 protein. The profile shows about 220,000 distinct CDR3 sequences, about 40% of them singletons. The sample was CD8+ T cells from cultured PBMCs, taken from culture after CMV antigen stimulation. These TCRs come from a human donor in good health (CMV status not recorded). Some clones in this sample may be carry-over from other donors' samples.

This rearrangement joins TRBV4-1 to TRBJ1-1; tentative D call: TRBD1 (6 bases). The CDR3 sequence is 15 residues long. The V end was cut by 1 base, the J end by 1 base, with 10 bases between. The germline gives CDR1 MGHRA, CDR2 YSYEKL. CDR3 bases: TGCGCCAGCAGCCAAGCCCGGGGGCGGAACACTGAAGCTTTCTTT. Translating it yields CASSQARGRNTEAFF.

The V call is TRBV7-6, the J call TRBJ1-6; 7 positions agree with TRBD1. Germline V gene lookup returns CDR1 SGHVS and CDR2 FNYEAQ. V dropped 8 bases and J dropped 8; count of bases not matched to a gene: 6. CDR3 length equals 13 residues. The CDR3 bases are TGTGCCAGCGGCAGGGGGGTATATTCACCCCTCCACTTT. It translates to CASGRGVYSPLHF.

The chain carries TRBV6-1 and TRBJ2-5; 9 nucleotides align to TRBD2. The germline CDR1 and CDR2 sequences are MNHNS and SASEGT. V was pared by 6 bases and J by 7 bases, with 12 bases of the junction left unmatched. The CDR3 extends over 15 amino acids. CDR3 in amino acids: CASRGNSGGVVTQYF. DNA of the CDR3: TGTGCCAGCAGGGGGAATAGCGGGGGAGTGGTGACCCAGTACTTC.

The rearrangement links TRBV6-1 to TRBJ2-1, with 11 positions matching TRBD2. The junction had 14 bases not matched to a gene; V was cut back by 6 bases and J by 4 bases. The CDR3 runs to 18 residues. CDR1 is MNHNS and CDR2 is SASEGT in the germline V gene. CDR3 nucleotide sequence: TGTGCCAGCAGCCCCCTTCTCCGACTAGCGGGAAGGTACAATGAGCAGTTCTTC. Protein sequence: CASSPLLRLAGRYNEQFF.

The rearrangement links TRBV18 to TRBJ1-2; TRBD1 might be the D (5 bases). In germline, CDR1 is KGHSH, CDR2 LQKENI. Trimming took 4 bases from V and 1 from J, leaving 16 bases between them. CDR3 size: 16 residues. The CDR3 DNA reads TGTGCCAGCTCACTAATCGGGGCCTGGGATAACTATGGCTACACCTTC. It translates to CASSLIGAWDNYGYTF. The full variable domain, its missing parts supplied by reference TRBV18 and TRBJ1-2, is NAGVMQNPRHLVRRRGQEARLRCSPMKGHSHVYWYRQLPEEGLKFMVYLQKENIIDESGMPKERFSAEFPKEGPSILRIQQVVRGDSAAYFCASSLIGAWDNYGYTFGSGTRLTVV.

The V gene is TRBV28, the J gene TRBJ2-7; D is perhaps TRBD2 (7 bases). Trimming cost V 6 bases and J 0 bases, with 15 bases left between them. The CDR3 extends over 15 amino acids. CDR1 and CDR2 from the germline V gene are MDHEN and SYDVKM. CDR3 loop: CASSYRGAPSYEQYF. The CDR3 nucleotides are TGTGCCAGCAGCTATCGGGGGGCCCCCTCCTACGAGCAGTACTTC.

A few counts support this clonotype. The chain carries TRBV7-9 and TRBJ2-7; a weak D match, TRBD1 (6 bases). CDR1 and CDR2 from the germline V gene are SEHNR and FQNEAQ (reference sequence). Trimming left V 2 bases short and J 2 bases short, with 10 bases between. The CDR3 totals 14 residues. CDR3 in amino acids: CASSLKDRPYEQYF. In DNA form, the CDR3 reads TGTGCCAGCAGCTTAAAGGACAGACCCTACGAGCAGTACTTC. The full variable domain, its missing parts supplied by reference TRBV7-9 and TRBJ2-7, is DTGVSQNPRHKITKRGQNVTFRCDPISEHNRLYWYRQTLGQGPEFLTYFQNEAQLEKSRLLSDRFSAERPKGSFSTLEIQRTEQGDSAMYLCASSLKDRPYEQYFGPGTRLTVT.

V and J are TRBV5-6 and TRBJ2-4, with TRBD1 matching over 7 bases. V shed 4 bases and J 15 bases; nucleotides not matched to a gene: 7. CDR3 length: 11 residues. CDR1 and CDR2 from the germline V gene are SGHDT and YYEEEE. The CDR3 region has the DNA TGTGCCAGCAGCGGGGACAGTAGGGCGTACTTC. Translated, it gives CASSGDSRAYF.

In its sample, this clonotype was seen a few times. The V call is TRBV28, the J call TRBJ2-1, with D possibly TRBD2 on 6 matching bases. CDR1 MDHEN and CDR2 SYDVKM come from the germline V gene. The CDR3 runs 17 residues. The germline V and J ends were trimmed by 5 bases and 0 bases, with 17 bases remaining between them. CDR3 sequence reads: CASSAPQRASSYNEQFF. The CDR3 DNA is TGTGCCAGCAGTGCTCCTCAGCGGGCGAGCTCCTACAATGAGCAGTTCTTC.

This clonotype was picked up a small number of times. The chain has TRBV4-1 and TRBJ2-7; 11 bases match TRBD1. J lost 2 bases, V lost 3 bases, and 6 bases had no gene match. This CDR3 spans 16 amino acids. Germline V gene lookup returns CDR1 MGHRA and CDR2 YSYEKL. CDR3 nucleotide sequence: TGCGCCAGCAGCCATGGGGACAGGGGGACAGCCTACGAGCAGTACTTC. Translation: CASSHGDRGTAYEQYF.

The chain recombines TRBV19 with TRBJ2-5; D may match TRBD1 or TRBD2 (6 bases each). Germline V lookup: CDR1 LNHDA, CDR2 SQIVND (reference sequence). This CDR3 comprises 13 residues. V lost 9 bases to trimming and J lost 5 bases, with 16 bases between them. In nucleotides, the CDR3 is TGTGCCAGCTTAGGGGGGTTCGGGGAGACCCAGTACTTC. It encodes CASLGGFGETQYF.

The gene calls are TRBV7-9 and TRBJ2-2, with D perhaps TRBD1 or TRBD2 (5 bases each). The CDR3 has 14 amino acids. V lost 3 bases to trimming and J lost 4 bases, with 9 bases between them. Germline V CDR1 and CDR2: SEHNR, FQNEAQ (reference sequence). This CDR3 reads CASSFSGATGELFF. CDR3 nucleotides: TGTGCCAGCAGCTTTTCCGGGGCCACCGGGGAGCTGTTTTTT.

In regard to this clonotype: Germline is not matched at one junction end, which may reflect a read error. The genes are TRBV4-1 and TRBJ2-6; 9 bases match TRBD2. The CDR3 sequence is 16 residues long. Per germline, CDR1 MGHRA and CDR2 YSYEKL. The CDR3 sequence is CASSQAGGAGANVLTF. CDR3 coding DNA: TGTGCCAGCAGCCAAGCGGGGGGCGCTGGGGCCAACGTCCTGACTTTC.

The rearrangement links TRBV7-6 to TRBJ2-7, with TRBD1 matching 8 bases. CDR1 is SGHVS and CDR2 is FNYEAQ in the germline V gene. Trimming took 2 bases from V and 0 from J; bases not matched to a gene: 9. The CDR3 loop spans 17 amino acids. CDR3 region: CASSLTLRQGHSYEQYF. In nucleotides, the CDR3 is TGTGCCAGCAGCTTAACCCTACGACAGGGGCACTCCTACGAGCAGTACTTC.